The rows below give T cell receptor beta chains drawn from one sample of a study of radiotherapy plus CTLA-4 blockade in lung cancer. Clones were sequenced by immunoSEQ multiplex PCR, and TCRdb holds only the in-frame ones, with some missing. The data show more than 90,000 clones, about four fifths seen once. The sample was peripheral blood, taken from a patient treated with radiotherapy plus ipilimumab. The receptors derive from a human donor with non-small cell lung cancer who had a partial response to radiotherapy plus ipilimumab. Each CDR3 is given with its conserved first and last residue. The order of the fields is clone size, J gene, D gene, V gene, CDR3 protein, CDR3 DNA. The D gene is left open where the match is weak. Not every row has a clone size; where given, it reads once, few, many or a size class.

>-|TRBJ1-5|-|TRBV2
CASKRGSNQPQHF
TGTGCCAGCAAAAGGGGGAGCAATCAGCCCCAGCATTTT
>few|TRBJ2-2|TRBD2|TRBV28
CASNGGRAGLGELFF
TGTGCCAGCAACGGCGGGAGGGCCGGGTTAGGGGAGCTGTTTTTT
>-|TRBJ2-3|TRBD2|TRBV7-2
CASSFEGLAGAADTQYF
TGTGCCAGCAGCTTTGAGGGACTAGCGGGAGCGGCAGATACGCAGTATTTT
>-|TRBJ2-5|TRBD1|TRBV6-1
CASRRDSLNQETQYF
TGTGCCAGCAGGAGGGACAGCTTGAATCAAGAGACCCAGTACTTC
>-|TRBJ2-1|-|TRBV2
CASSEFRHDPYNEQFF
TGTGCCAGCAGTGAATTCCGACACGACCCCTACAATGAGCAGTTCTTC
>-|TRBJ1-2|TRBD1|TRBV5-1
CASSSGTGGVNYGYTF
TGCGCCAGCAGCTCCGGGACAGGGGGAGTGAACTATGGCTACACCTTC
>few|TRBJ1-1|-|TRBV2
CASRADRNTEAFF
TGTGCCAGCAGAGCAGACAGGAACACTGAAGCTTTCTTT
>few|TRBJ1-2|-|TRBV6-1
CASIGRYYGYTF
TGTGCCAGCATAGGGAGGTATTATGGCTACACCTTC
>-|TRBJ1-5|-|TRBV30
CAWSVLRGSSNQPQHF
TGTGCCTGGAGTGTTTTACGGGGGTCTAGCAATCAGCCCCAGCATTTT
>many|TRBJ1-3|-|TRBV5-1
CASSSQGSGNTIYF
TGCGCCAGCAGCTCACAGGGCTCTGGAAACACCATATATTTT
>-|TRBJ2-1|TRBD1|TRBV5-6
CASSSDRVSSYNEQFF
TGTGCCAGCAGCTCGGACAGGGTGAGCTCCTACAATGAGCAGTTCTTC
>-|TRBJ2-5|TRBD1|TRBV28
CASSPQGAQRETQYF
TGTGCCAGCAGTCCTCAGGGGGCGCAGAGGGAGACCCAGTACTTC
>-|TRBJ2-7|-|TRBV19
CASSPRAGQSSSYEQYF
TGTGCCAGTAGTCCCAGGGCGGGACAGTCGAGCTCCTACGAGCAGTACTTC
>once|TRBJ2-1|-|TRBV6-1
CASSVSGVNEQFF
TGTGCCAGCAGTGTGTCCGGGGTAAATGAGCAGTTCTTC
>-|TRBJ2-5|TRBD1|TRBV30
CAWRWTGGRETQYF
TGTGCCTGGAGGTGGACAGGGGGTCGGGAGACCCAGTACTTC
>-|TRBJ1-1|TRBD1|TRBV28
CASSPGTGMGTEAFF
TGTGCCAGCAGTCCGGGGACAGGGATGGGCACTGAAGCTTTCTTT
>-|TRBJ2-3|-|TRBV5-1
CASSGSGTDTQYF
TGCGCCAGCAGCGGGTCGGGGACAGATACGCAGTATTTT
>-|TRBJ1-3|TRBD1|TRBV5-1
CASSRTGGGENTIYF
TGCGCCAGCAGCCGGACAGGGGGCGGAGAAAACACCATATATTTT
>-|TRBJ2-7|TRBD1|TRBV5-1
CASFDVGQGVVYEQYF
TGCGCCAGCTTCGACGTGGGACAGGGGGTCGTCTACGAGCAGTACTTC
>-|TRBJ2-7|-|TRBV30
CAWTATRIQAPYF
TGTGCCTGGACCGCGACTAGAATTCAAGCTCCGTACTTC
>-|TRBJ2-2|TRBD2|TRBV6-5
CASSYFTSGGTGELFF
TGTGCCAGCAGTTACTTCACTAGCGGAGGGACCGGGGAGCTGTTTTTT
>-|TRBJ1-3|-|TRBV27
CASRPEVYSGNTIYF
TGTGCCAGCAGACCGGAGGTTTACTCTGGAAACACCATATATTTT
>-|TRBJ2-3|-|TRBV19
CASSTIRMAGRDTQYF
TGTGCCAGTAGTACCATAAGGATGGCAGGGCGGGATACGCAGTATTTT
>-|TRBJ2-2|-|TRBV7-3
CASSSTANTGELFF
TGTGCCAGCAGCTCCACAGCGAACACCGGGGAGCTGTTTTTT
>-|TRBJ1-4|TRBD1|TRBV5-1
CASSRRGATGGNEKLFF
TGCGCCAGCAGCAGACGAGGGGCGACAGGGGGCAATGAAAAACTGTTTTTT
>-|TRBJ2-2|-|TRBV11-2
CASSPQGNTGELFF
TGTGCCAGCAGCCCGCAGGGGAACACCGGGGAGCTGTTTTTT
>once|TRBJ1-4|-|TRBV2
CASRGGTGHEKLFF
TGTGCCAGCCGAGGGGGAACGGGGCATGAAAAACTGTTTTTT
>-|TRBJ2-5|-|TRBV5-1
CASSTPGGDETQYF
TGCGCCAGCAGCACGCCCGGGGGAGACGAGACCCAGTACTTC
>-|TRBJ1-1|-|TRBV21-1
CASSRKLRDYNTEAFF
TGTGCCAGCAGCAGAAAACTCAGGGATTATAACACTGAAGCTTTCTTT
>-|TRBJ2-2|TRBD2|TRBV6-5
CASSRAGGSGELFF
TGTGCCAGCAGTAGGGCGGGAGGCTCCGGGGAGCTGTTTTTT
>-|TRBJ2-2|-|TRBV15
CATSRDLNSGGTGELFF
TGTGCCACCAGCAGAGATCTAAACTCCGGAGGCACCGGGGAGCTGTTTTTT
>-|TRBJ2-6|-|TRBV5-1
CASSPAGSGANVLTF
TGCGCCAGCAGCCCGGCGGGCTCTGGGGCCAACGTCCTGACTTTC
>-|TRBJ1-2|-|TRBV28
CASSLAVNYGYTF
TGTGCCAGCAGTTTAGCGGTAAACTATGGCTACACCTTC
>-|TRBJ1-2|-|TRBV7-8
CASSPEQGSYGYTF
TGTGCCAGCAGCCCAGAACAGGGAAGCTATGGCTACACCTTC
>-|TRBJ1-4|-|TRBV28
CASRIQGGDEKLFF
TGTGCCAGCCGAATTCAGGGAGGGGACGAAAAACTGTTTTTT
>-|TRBJ2-3|-|TRBV29-1
CSVEERKSTDTQYF
TGCAGCGTTGAAGAGCGGAAAAGCACAGATACGCAGTATTTT
>-|TRBJ1-2|TRBD1|TRBV6-6
CASSWDREIEGYTF
TGTGCCAGCAGTTGGGACAGGGAAATAGAGGGCTACACCTTC
>-|TRBJ2-7|TRBD2|TRBV13
CASSEGLAGRYEQYF
TGTGCCAGCAGCGAGGGACTAGCGGGACGATACGAGCAGTACTTC
>once|TRBJ2-5|-|TRBV19
CASSIYSDYQETQYF
TGTGCCAGTAGTATTTATAGCGACTACCAAGAGACCCAGTACTTC
>-|TRBJ2-1|TRBD2|TRBV6-6
CASSYSGGYNEQFF
TGTGCCAGCAGTTATAGCGGGGGCTACAATGAGCAGTTCTTC
>-|TRBJ1-3|TRBD1|TRBV9
CASSGGGANSGNTIYF
TGTGCCAGCAGCGGAGGGGGCGCGAACTCTGGAAACACCATATATTTT
>-|TRBJ2-1|TRBD2|TRBV30
CAWSSGTSAEPYNEQFF
TGTGCCTGGAGTTCGGGGACTAGCGCCGAACCCTACAATGAGCAGTTCTTC
>-|TRBJ2-7|TRBD2|TRBV5-1
CASSLAVASGTSGSYEQYF
TGCGCCAGCAGCTTGGCAGTGGCGAGCGGGACCTCCGGTTCCTACGAGCAGTACTTC
>-|TRBJ2-7|-|TRBV5-4
CASSLAETGSYEQHF
TGTGCCAGCAGCTTGGCTGAGACAGGATCCTACGAGCAGCACTTC
>once|TRBJ2-1|-|TRBV9
CASSVVSVNEQFF
TGTGCCAGCAGCGTAGTATCGGTGAATGAGCAGTTCTTC
>once|TRBJ2-4|-|TRBV28
CASSRLAKNIQYF
TGTGCCAGCAGTAGACTAGCCAAAAACATTCAGTACTTC